The clone carrying this T cell receptor beta chain was counted a few times. Antigen: not known. The source of the sample is a study of post-analysis software for immune sequencing data. The study, taken as a whole, reports: Strong co-clustering by F measure was evident for samples that had been prepared in the same batch. Diversity measured as normalized Chao1 was significantly lower in multiple sclerosis patients than in controls. In patients, about 5 TRBV segments were more frequent than in controls, with TRBV5-6, TRBV5-1 and TRBV20-1 among them.

TCR beta cDNA libraries included unique molecular identifiers. Hundreds of thousands of cDNA molecules came from roughly 1 to 10 million T cells. TCRdb analysed the PCR reads with MiXCR anew, one entry per CDR3 protein. Of 150,000 or so distinct CDR3 sequences listed, around 34% are singletons. The CDR3 is 14 residues long. J gave up 6 bases and V 4 bases, and 7 bases lay outside the gene matches. Germline V CDR1 and CDR2: SEHNR, FQNEAQ (reference sequence). The source is a girl aged 5-17 years with multiple sclerosis. The input for sequencing was blood, taken after autologous hematopoietic stem cell transplantation. The chain combines TRBV7-9 with TRBJ2-7, with 9 nucleotides matching TRBD2. CDR3 in DNA: TGTGCCAGCAGCTCGGGACTAGCCCTGGGCGAGCAGTACTTC. It is translated as CASSSGLALGEQYF.